This T cell receptor beta chain was captured in a study of CD8 T cells in ankylosing spondylitis. Study-wide points: From matched ankylosing spondylitis synovial fluid, disease-linked clones were reportedly recovered at significantly enriched levels. The study identified a TCR beta motif of eight highly homologous variants that appeared characteristic of ankylosing spondylitis blood.

Quantitative 5'-RACE was performed with molecular barcodes, and it yielded the TCR beta libraries. TCRdb reprocessed the 5' RACE reads with MiXCR, giving one entry per CDR3 protein. The sample contains about 250,000 distinct CDR3 sequences, approximately 24% of which appear only once. This clonotype has only a few counts. Its antigen remains unidentified. The CDR3 has 16 residues. Trimming cost V 4 bases and J 1 base; bases outside gene matches: 6. CDR1 is SGHAT, CDR2 FQDESV, per germline (reference sequence). What was sequenced was blood, either unsorted or a sorted T cell fraction (not recorded which). The TCR originated in a male donor with ankylosing spondylitis or in good health (not recorded which). The chain combines TRBV11-1 with TRBJ2-2; TRBD1 agrees at 7 bases. CDR3 DNA sequence: TGTGCCAGCAGCTCCCTTGGACAGGAGAACACCGGGGAGCTGTTTTTT. Translated: CASSSLGQENTGELFF.